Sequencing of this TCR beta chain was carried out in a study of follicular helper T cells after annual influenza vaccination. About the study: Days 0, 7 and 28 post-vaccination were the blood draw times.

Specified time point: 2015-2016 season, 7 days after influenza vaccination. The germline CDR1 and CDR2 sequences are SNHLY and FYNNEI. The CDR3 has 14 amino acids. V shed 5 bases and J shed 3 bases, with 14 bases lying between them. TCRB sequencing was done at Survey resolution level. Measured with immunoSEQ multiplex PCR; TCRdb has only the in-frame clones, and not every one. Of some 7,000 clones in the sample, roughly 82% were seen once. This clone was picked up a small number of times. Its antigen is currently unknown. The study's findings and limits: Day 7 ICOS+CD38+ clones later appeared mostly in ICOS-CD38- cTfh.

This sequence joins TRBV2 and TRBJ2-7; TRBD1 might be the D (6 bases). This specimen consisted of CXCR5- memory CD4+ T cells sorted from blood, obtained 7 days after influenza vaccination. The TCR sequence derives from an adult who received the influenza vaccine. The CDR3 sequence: CASSLLRGSYEQYF. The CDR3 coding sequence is TGTGCCAGCAGTCTGCTCAGGGGTAGCTACGAGCAGTACTTC.